The 3 T cell receptor beta chains below were found in one sample sequenced in a study of blood T cell repertoires in COVID-19. Profiling relied on immunoSEQ multiplex PCR, and the TCRdb table lists in-frame clones only, not all of them. The profile covers roughly 280,000 clones, with roughly 83% appearing a single time and around 4.5% taken by the ten largest. Sequencing input: peripheral blood. The receptors come from a man between 60 and 70 years old who had recovered from COVID-19.

The CDR3 DNA follows: TGTGCCAGCAGCCAAACAGGGACAATCCAAGAGACCCAGTACTTC. It translates to CASSQTGTIQETQYF. The chain employs TRBV3-1 (or the pseudogene TRBV3-2) and TRBJ2-5, with D tentatively TRBD1 (6 bases). The CDR3 covers 15 residues. V was trimmed by 2 bases and J by 1 base, leaving 11 bases between them. CDR1 is LGHDT, CDR2 YNNKEL, per germline (reference sequence).

The chain has TRBV9 and TRBJ1-1; TRBD1 might be the D (5 bases). The V gene lost 4 bases and the J gene lost 1 base, with 11 bases spanning the gap. This CDR3 is 14 amino acids long. Germline CDR1 and CDR2: SGDLS and YYNGEE. In DNA form, the CDR3 reads TGTGCCAGCAGCCAAGCGACAGCGAACACTGAAGCTTTCTTT. This codes for CASSQATANTEAFF.

This chain uses TRBV5-4 with TRBJ2-2, with D possibly matching TRBD1 (5 bases). V gave up 4 bases and J gave up 3 bases, with 16 bases separating them. Germline values: CDR1 SGHNT, CDR2 YYREEE (reference sequence). The length of the CDR3 is 16 residues. CDR3 sequence reads: CASSLGAFVDTGELFF. In nucleotides, the CDR3 is TGTGCCAGCAGCCTTGGGGCCTTTGTGGACACCGGGGAGCTGTTTTTT.